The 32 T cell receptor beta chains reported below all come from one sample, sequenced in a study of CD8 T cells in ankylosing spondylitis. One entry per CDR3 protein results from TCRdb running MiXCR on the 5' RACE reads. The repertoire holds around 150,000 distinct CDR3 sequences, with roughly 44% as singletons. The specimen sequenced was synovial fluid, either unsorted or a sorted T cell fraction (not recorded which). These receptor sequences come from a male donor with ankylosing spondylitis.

DNA for the CDR3: TGTGCAGGCGGGGATTCACCCCTCCACTTT. Translation: CAGGDSPLHF. V is TRBV6-6 and J is TRBJ1-6; no reliable D call. Germline V gives CDR1 MNHNY, CDR2 SVGAGI (reference sequence). The CDR3 totals 10 residues.

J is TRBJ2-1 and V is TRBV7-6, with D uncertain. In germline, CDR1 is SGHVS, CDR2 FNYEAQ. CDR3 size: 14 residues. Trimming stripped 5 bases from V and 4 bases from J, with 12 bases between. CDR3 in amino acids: CASSDPVRYNEQFF. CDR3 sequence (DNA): TGTGCCAGCAGCGACCCGGTCCGATACAATGAGCAGTTCTTC.

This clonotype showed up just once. The CDR3 DNA is TGCGCCAGCAGCCAAGAGTGGGGACTAGCGGGATTGAGCTACGAGCAGTACTTC. It encodes CASSQEWGLAGLSYEQYF. The chain employs TRBV4-3 and TRBJ2-7; 13 bases are a match to TRBD2. The CDR3 spans 18 residues. Trimming cost V 0 bases and J 3 bases; bases outside gene matches: 8. The germline V gene encodes CDR1 LGHNA and CDR2 YSLEER.

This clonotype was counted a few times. The CDR3 DNA reads TGCAGCGTTGACACCTCCTACGAGCAGTACTTC. Its protein is CSVDTSYEQYF. The V call is TRBV29-1, the J call TRBJ2-7; D ambiguous. The CDR3 contains 11 residues. The V end was cut by 3 bases, the J end by 0 bases, with 3 bases between. The germline CDR1 and CDR2 sequences are SQVTM and ANQGSEA.

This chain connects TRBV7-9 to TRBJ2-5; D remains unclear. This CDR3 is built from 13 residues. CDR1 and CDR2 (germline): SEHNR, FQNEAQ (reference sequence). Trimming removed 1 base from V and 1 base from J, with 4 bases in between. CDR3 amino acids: CASSLGSQETQYF. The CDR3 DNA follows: TGTGCCAGCAGCTTAGGAAGCCAAGAGACCCAGTACTTC.

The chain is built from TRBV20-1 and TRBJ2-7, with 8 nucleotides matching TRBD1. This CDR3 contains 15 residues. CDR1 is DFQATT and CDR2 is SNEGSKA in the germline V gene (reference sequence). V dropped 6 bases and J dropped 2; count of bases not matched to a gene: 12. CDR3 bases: TGCAGTGCCCTGTTCCGGACAGGGAATCCCTACGAGCAGTACTTC. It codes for CSALFRTGNPYEQYF.

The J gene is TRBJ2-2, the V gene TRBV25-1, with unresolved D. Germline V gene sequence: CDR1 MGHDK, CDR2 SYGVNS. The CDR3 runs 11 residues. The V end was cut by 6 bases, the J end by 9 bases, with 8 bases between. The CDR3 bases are TGTGCCAGCAGGGATGTCTGGGAGCTGTTTTTT. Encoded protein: CASRDVWELFF.

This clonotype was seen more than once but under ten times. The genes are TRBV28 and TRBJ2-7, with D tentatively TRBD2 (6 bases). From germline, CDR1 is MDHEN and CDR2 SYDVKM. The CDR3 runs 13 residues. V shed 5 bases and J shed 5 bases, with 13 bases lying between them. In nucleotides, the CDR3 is TGTGCCAGCAGTCTCTCGACTAGTGACGAGCAGTACTTC. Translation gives CASSLSTSDEQYF.

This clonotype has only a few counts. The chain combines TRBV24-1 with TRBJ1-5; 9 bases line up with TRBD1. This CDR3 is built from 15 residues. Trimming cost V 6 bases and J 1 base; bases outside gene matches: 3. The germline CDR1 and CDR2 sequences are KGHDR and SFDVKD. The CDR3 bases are TGTGCCACCAGTCAAGGACAGGGGAGCAATCAGCCCCAGCATTTT. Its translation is CATSQGQGSNQPQHF.

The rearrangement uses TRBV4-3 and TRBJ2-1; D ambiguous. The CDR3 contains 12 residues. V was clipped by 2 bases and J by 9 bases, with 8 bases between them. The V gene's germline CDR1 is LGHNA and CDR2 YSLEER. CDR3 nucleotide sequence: TGCGCCAGCAGCCAACCGGTTGCTGAGCAGTTCTTC. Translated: CASSQPVAEQFF.

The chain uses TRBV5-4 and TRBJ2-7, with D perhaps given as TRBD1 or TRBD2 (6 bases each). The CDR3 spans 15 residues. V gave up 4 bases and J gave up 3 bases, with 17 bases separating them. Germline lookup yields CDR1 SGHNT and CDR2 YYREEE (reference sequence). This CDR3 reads CASSAYGGLYYEQYF. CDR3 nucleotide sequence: TGTGCCAGCAGCGCGTATGGGGGGCTGTACTACGAGCAGTACTTC.

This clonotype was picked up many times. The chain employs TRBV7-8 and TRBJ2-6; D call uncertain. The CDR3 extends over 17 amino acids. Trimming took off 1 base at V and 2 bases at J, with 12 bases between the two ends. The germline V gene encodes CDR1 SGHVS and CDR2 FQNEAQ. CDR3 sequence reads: CASSLVRTVTGANVLTF. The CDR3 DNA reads TGTGCCAGCAGCTTAGTACGAACAGTGACTGGGGCCAACGTCCTGACTTTC.

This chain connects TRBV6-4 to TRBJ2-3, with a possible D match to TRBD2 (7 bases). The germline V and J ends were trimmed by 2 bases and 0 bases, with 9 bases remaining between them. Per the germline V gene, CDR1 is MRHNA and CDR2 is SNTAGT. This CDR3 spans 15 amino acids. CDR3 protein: CASSDRGGSTDTQYF. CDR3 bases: TGTGCCAGCAGTGACAGGGGGGGGAGCACAGATACGCAGTATTTT.

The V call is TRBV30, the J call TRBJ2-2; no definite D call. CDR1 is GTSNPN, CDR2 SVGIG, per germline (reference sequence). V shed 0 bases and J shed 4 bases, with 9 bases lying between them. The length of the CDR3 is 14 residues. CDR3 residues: CAWSVLGLTGELFF. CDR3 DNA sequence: TGTGCCTGGAGTGTACTGGGCCTCACCGGGGAGCTGTTTTTT. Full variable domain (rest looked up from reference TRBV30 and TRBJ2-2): SQTIHQWPATLVQPVGSPLSLECTVEGTSNPNLYWYRQAAGRGLQLLFYSVGIGQISSEVPQNLSASRPQDRQFILSSKKLLLSDSGFYLCAWSVLGLTGELFFGEGSRLTVL.

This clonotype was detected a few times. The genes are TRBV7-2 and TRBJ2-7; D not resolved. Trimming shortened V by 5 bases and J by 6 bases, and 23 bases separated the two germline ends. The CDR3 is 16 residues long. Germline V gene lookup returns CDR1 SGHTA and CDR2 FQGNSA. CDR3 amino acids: CASSTYRSRIRSEQYF. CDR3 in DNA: TGTGCCAGCAGCACATATAGAAGTCGCATTAGGAGCGAGCAGTACTTC.

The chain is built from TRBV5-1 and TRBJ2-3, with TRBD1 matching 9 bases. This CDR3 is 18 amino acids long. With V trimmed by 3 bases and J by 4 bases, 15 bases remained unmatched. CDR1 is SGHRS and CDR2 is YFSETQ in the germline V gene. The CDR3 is CASSWTAGTGLGADTQYF. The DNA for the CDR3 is TGCGCCAGCAGCTGGACGGCCGGGACAGGGTTGGGCGCAGATACGCAGTATTTT.

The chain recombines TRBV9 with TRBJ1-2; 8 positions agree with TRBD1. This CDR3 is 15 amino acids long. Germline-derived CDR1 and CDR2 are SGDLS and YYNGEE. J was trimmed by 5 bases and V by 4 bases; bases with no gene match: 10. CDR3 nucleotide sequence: TGTGCCAGCAGCCCAAGGACAGGGCGAGGGTATGGCTACACCTTC. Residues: CASSPRTGRGYGYTF.

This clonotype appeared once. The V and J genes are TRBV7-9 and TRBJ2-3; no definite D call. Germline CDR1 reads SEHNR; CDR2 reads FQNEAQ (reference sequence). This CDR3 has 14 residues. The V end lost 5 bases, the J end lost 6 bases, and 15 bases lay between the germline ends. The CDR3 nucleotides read TGTGCCAGCAGCATCAACCGGCCGGCGGATACGCAGTATTTT. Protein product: CASSINRPADTQYF. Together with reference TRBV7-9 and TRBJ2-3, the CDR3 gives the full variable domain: DTGVSQNPRHKITKRGQNVTFRCDPISEHNRLYWYRQTLGQGPEFLTYFQNEAQLEKSRLLSDRFSAERPKGSFSTLEIQRTEQGDSAMYLCASSINRPADTQYFGPGTRLTVL.

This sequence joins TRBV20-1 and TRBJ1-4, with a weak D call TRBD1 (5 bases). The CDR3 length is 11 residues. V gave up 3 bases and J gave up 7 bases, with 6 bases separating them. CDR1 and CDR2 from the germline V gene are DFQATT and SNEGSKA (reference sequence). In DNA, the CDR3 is TGCAGTGCTAGGGACATTGAAAAACTGTTTTTT. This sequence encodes CSARDIEKLFF.

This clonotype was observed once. The CDR3 bases are TGTGCCAGCAGCTCCTACAGGTCCCTCTCTGGAAACACCATATATTTT. Translating gives CASSSYRSLSGNTIYF. The chain recombines TRBV7-9 with TRBJ1-3; a possible D gene is TRBD1 (5 bases). V gave up 4 bases and J gave up 0 bases, with 13 bases separating them. This CDR3 is built from 16 residues. Germline CDR1 reads SEHNR; CDR2 reads FQNEAQ (reference sequence).

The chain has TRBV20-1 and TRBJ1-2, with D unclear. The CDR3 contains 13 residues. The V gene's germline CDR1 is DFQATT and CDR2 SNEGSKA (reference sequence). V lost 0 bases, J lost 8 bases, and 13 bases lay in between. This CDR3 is CSARDFKNHGYTF. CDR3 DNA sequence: TGCAGTGCTAGAGATTTCAAGAACCACGGCTACACCTTC.

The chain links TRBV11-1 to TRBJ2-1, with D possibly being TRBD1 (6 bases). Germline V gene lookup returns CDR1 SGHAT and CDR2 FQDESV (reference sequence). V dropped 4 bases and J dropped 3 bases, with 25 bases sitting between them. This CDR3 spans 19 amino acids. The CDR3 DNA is TGTGCCAGCAGCTCCGAACAGGGCCCACCCTCTTACTACTACAATGAGCAGTTCTTC. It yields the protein CASSSEQGPPSYYYNEQFF.

The CDR3 loop is CATSDSIRQGKETQYF. For the CDR3, the DNA is TGTGCCACCAGTGATTCTATCCGACAGGGAAAAGAGACCCAGTACTTC. The rearrangement uses TRBV24-1 and TRBJ2-5; 7 nucleotides agree with TRBD1. Germline CDR1 KGHDR, CDR2 SFDVKD. The CDR3 contains 16 residues. J lost 3 bases, V lost 2 bases, and 8 bases had no gene match.

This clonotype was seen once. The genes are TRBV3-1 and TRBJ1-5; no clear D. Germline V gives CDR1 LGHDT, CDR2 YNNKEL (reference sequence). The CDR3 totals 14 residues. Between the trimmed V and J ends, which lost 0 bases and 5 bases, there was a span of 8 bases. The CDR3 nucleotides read TGTGCCAGCAGCCAAGAAGACCGCGATCAGCCCCAGCATTTT. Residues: CASSQEDRDQPQHF. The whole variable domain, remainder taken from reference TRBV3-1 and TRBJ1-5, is DTAVSQTPKYLVTQMGNDKSIKCEQNLGHDTMYWYKQDSKKFLKIMFSYNNKELIINETVPNRFSPKSPDKAHLNLHINSLELGDSAVYFCASSQEDRDQPQHFGDGTRLSIL.

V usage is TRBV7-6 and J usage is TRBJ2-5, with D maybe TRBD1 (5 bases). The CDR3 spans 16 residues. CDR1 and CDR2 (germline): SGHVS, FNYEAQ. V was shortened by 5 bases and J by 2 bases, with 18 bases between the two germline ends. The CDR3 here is CASSPKTAILQETQYF. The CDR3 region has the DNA TGTGCCAGCAGCCCAAAGACAGCAATCCTACAAGAGACCCAGTACTTC.

CDR3 protein: CASSVLDRGLSPVTQYF. The CDR3 bases are TGTGCCAGCAGCGTATTGGACAGGGGGCTCTCTCCGGTTACGCAGTATTTT. The J gene is TRBJ2-3, the V gene TRBV9; 11 bases are a match to TRBD1. V gave up 1 base and J gave up 8 bases; unmatched junction bases: 12. The CDR3 loop spans 17 amino acids. CDR1 is SGDLS and CDR2 is YYNGEE in the germline V gene.

CDR3 amino acids: CASTYPVGRQGVPYEQYF. The CDR3 bases are TGTGCCAGCACCTACCCCGTGGGTAGGCAGGGGGTGCCCTACGAGCAGTACTTC. The chain recombines TRBV28 with TRBJ2-7; 7 bases match TRBD1. Per the germline V gene, CDR1 is MDHEN and CDR2 is SYDVKM. V lost 7 bases, J lost 2 bases, and 20 bases stayed unmatched. CDR3 length: 18 amino acids.

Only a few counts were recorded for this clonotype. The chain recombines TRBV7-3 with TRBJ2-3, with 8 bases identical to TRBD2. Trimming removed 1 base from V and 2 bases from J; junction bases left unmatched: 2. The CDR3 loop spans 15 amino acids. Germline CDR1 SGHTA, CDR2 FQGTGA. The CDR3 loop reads CASSLSGGTTDTQYF. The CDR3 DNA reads TGTGCCAGCAGCTTAAGCGGGGGGACCACAGATACGCAGTATTTT. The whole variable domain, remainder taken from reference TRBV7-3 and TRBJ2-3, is GAGVSQTPSNKVTEKGKYVELRCDPISGHTALYWYRQSLGQGPEFLIYFQGTGAADDSGLPNDRFFAVRPEGSVSTLKIQRTERGDSAVYLCASSLSGGTTDTQYFGPGTRLTVL.

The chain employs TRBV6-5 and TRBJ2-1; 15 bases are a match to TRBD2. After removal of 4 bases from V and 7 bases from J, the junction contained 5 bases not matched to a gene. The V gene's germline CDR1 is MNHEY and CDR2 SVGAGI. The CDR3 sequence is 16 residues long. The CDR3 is CASSFGTSGGPNEQFF. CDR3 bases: TGTGCCAGCAGTTTCGGGACTAGCGGGGGGCCTAATGAGCAGTTCTTC.

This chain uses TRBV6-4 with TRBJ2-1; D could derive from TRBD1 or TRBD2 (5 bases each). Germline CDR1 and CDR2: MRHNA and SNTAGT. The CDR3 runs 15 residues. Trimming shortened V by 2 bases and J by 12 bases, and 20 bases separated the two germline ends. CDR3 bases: TGTGCCAGCAGTGACGAGGGTGACGGGGCAATGAGGCAGTTCTTC. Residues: CASSDEGDGAMRQFF.

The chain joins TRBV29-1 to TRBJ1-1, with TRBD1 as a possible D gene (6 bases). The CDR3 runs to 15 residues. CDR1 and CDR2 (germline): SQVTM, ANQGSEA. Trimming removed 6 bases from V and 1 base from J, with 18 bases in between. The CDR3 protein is CSVAWWDKQNTEAFF. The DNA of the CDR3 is TGCAGCGTGGCCTGGTGGGACAAACAGAACACTGAAGCTTTCTTT.

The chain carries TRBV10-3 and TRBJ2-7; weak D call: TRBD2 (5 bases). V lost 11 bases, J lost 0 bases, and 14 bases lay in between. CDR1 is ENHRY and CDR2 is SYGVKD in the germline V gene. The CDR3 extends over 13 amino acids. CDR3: CASRGLTSYEQYF. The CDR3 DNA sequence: TGTGCCTCCCGTGGACTTACCTCCTACGAGCAGTACTTC.